This TCR beta chain was sequenced in a study of graft-versus-host responses after intestinal transplantation. Overall study context: Every transplant recipient was induced with anti-thymocyte globulin, then maintained on tacrolimus and steroids for two to four years. Study-wide points: The study associated peak circulating GvH clone levels with early post-transplant HvG declines.

In regard to this clone: What it binds is unknown.

The table came from immunoSEQ multiplex PCR; TCRdb's copy has only in-frame clones and leaves some out. The sample records 50,000 to 55,000 clones, roughly 90% being singletons. The CDR3 covers 12 residues. Germline CDR1 SNHLY, CDR2 FYNNEI. V was clipped by 7 bases and J by 4 bases, with 10 bases between them. This material consisted of unstimulated CD4+ T cells sorted from spleen or lymph node cells, taken before transplant. The chain couples TRBV2 to TRBJ2-5; D may be TRBD1 (6 bases). The TCR originated in a human donor who was the organ donor for an intestinal transplant. For the CDR3, the DNA is TGTGCCAGCAAACTACAGGGAGAGACCCAGTACTTC. This sequence encodes CASKLQGETQYF. The entire variable domain, with the rest obtained from reference TRBV2 and TRBJ2-5, is as follows: EPEVTQTPSHQVTQMGQEVILRCVPISNHLYFYWYRQILGQKVEFLVSFYNNEISEKSEIFDDQFSVERPDGSNFTLKIRSTKLEDSAMYFCASKLQGETQYFGPGTRLLVL.